This is a list of T cell receptor beta chains from one sample in a study of T cell changes during pregnancy in multiple sclerosis. The repertoire was sequenced with immunoSEQ multiplex PCR; TCRdb's copy has only in-frame clones and lacks some. The sample comprises fewer than 20,000 clones, about 85% of which are singletons, and roughly 9.4% rests with the top ten. The source material was CD8+ T cells from peripheral blood mononuclear cells, sampled after pregnancy. These receptors all stem from a female donor with multiple sclerosis, enrolled in a pregnancy study. Both conserved end residues are part of each CDR3. A D gene is named only where the DNA matches it firmly. Where a row states a size, it is once, few, many or the class of an expanded clone; other rows omit it.

TRBD1	NA	TRBJ2-5	TRBV2	CASSGNFGTDQETQYF	TGTGCCAGCAGTGGAAACTTCGGGACAGATCAAGAGACCCAGTACTTC
TRBD1	NA	TRBJ1-1	TRBV5-1	CASSYETGVNTEAFF	TGCGCCAGCAGCTACGAGACAGGGGTGAACACTGAAGCTTTCTTT
TRBD2	NA	TRBJ2-1	TRBV5-1	CASSSSGSEQFF	TGCGCCAGCAGCTCTAGCGGGAGTGAGCAGTTCTTC
TRBD2	medium-sized	TRBJ2-3	TRBV15	CATSRGLAGGPNTDTQYF	TGTGCCACCAGCAGAGGACTAGCGGGAGGGCCTAACACAGATACGCAGTATTTT
TRBD2	once	TRBJ2-3	TRBV6-4	CASGTGTSATDTQYF	TGTGCCAGCGGGACCGGGACTAGCGCCACAGATACGCAGTATTTT
NA	NA	TRBJ1-3	TRBV6-6	CASSTGLISGNTIYF	TGTGCCAGCAGCACCGGACTTATCTCTGGAAACACCATATATTTT
TRBD2	NA	TRBJ2-1	TRBV6-1	CAATGTSEPTYEQFF	TGTGCCGCAACCGGGACTAGCGAACCTACCTATGAGCAGTTCTTC
NA	NA	TRBJ2-1	TRBV28	CASSLRTSPSSYNEQFF	TGTGCCAGCAGTTTACGCACCTCCCCGAGCTCCTACAATGAGCAGTTCTTC
TRBD1	few	TRBJ1-5	TRBV29-1	CSAGTGDDGPQHF	TGCAGCGCAGGGACAGGGGACGACGGGCCCCAGCATTTT
TRBD1	NA	TRBJ2-1	TRBV6-4	CASSGGENNEQFF	TGTGCCAGCTCAGGGGGCGAAAACAATGAGCAGTTCTTC
TRBD1	NA	TRBJ2-7	TRBV15	CATSDRGAEQYF	TGTGCCACCAGTGACAGGGGGGCCGAGCAGTACTTC
NA	NA	TRBJ2-7	TRBV4-2	CASSPIGASATYEQYF	TGTGCCAGCAGCCCAATTGGGGCTAGCGCCACCTACGAGCAGTACTTC
TRBD1	NA	TRBJ1-1	TRBV5-5	CASSAQQGDGTEAFF	TGTGCCAGCAGCGCGCAGCAGGGGGATGGCACTGAAGCTTTCTTT
NA	NA	TRBJ2-1	TRBV28	CASSPWRGYNEQFF	TGTGCCAGCAGCCCCTGGCGGGGTTACAATGAGCAGTTCTTC
NA	NA	TRBJ2-1	TRBV5-5	CASRIAGSSYNEQFF	TGTGCCAGCAGGATCGCGGGGAGCTCCTACAATGAGCAGTTCTTC
NA	NA	TRBJ1-4	TRBV28	CASSGQAWEKLFF	TGTGCCTCATCTGGGCAGGCCTGGGAAAAACTGTTTTTT
NA	NA	TRBJ1-2	TRBV14	CASSQSGIHGYTF	TGTGCCAGCAGCCAATCAGGGATACATGGCTACACCTTC
NA	NA	TRBJ1-6	TRBV28	CASSPNSNNSPLHF	TGTGCCAGCAGCCCAAACTCGAATAATTCACCCCTCCACTTT
NA	once	TRBJ2-1	TRBV22-1	CPGSPRDRVYGGGSSYNEQFF	TGTCCTGGGAGCCCCCGGGACAGGGTATATGGGGGGGGAAGCTCCTACAATGAGCAGTTCTTC